This T cell receptor (beta chain) was sequenced during a study of CD8 T cells in ankylosing spondylitis (dated by TCRdb to between 2016 and 2019). Background on the whole study: The study set out to find disease-linked TCR variants by profiling T cell receptor beta repertoires in ankylosing spondylitis patients and healthy donors. In total, the full study cohort was made up of approximately 99 healthy donors and 25 ankylosing spondylitis patients. Peripheral blood samples were taken, and synovial fluid was additionally collected from ankylosing spondylitis patients. Points the paper makes about the study in general: The disease-linked clones were reported to be significantly enriched in matched synovial fluid samples from ankylosing spondylitis patients. Blood from ankylosing spondylitis patients appeared to be characterized by a TCR beta motif composed of under 10 highly homologous amino acid variants. In peripheral blood, the disease-linked clones were found at relatively low frequencies and had a CD8+ phenotype. Some motif variants had previously been reported in the synovial fluid and blood of reactive arthritis patients, which suggests shared mechanisms of disease initiation.

The sequencer was an Illumina HiSeq 2500. Quantitative 5'-RACE with molecular barcodes was used to prepare TCR beta libraries. The source study handled its data this way. To identify disease-linked TCR variants, a new computational method was used, one built on a probabilistic model of VDJ rearrangement. The public reads were quality trimmed at Q25 with fastp and then assembled into clones with MiXCR by TCRdb, keeping productive beta chains. Duplicate CDR3 protein sequences are folded into a single record with the most common DNA and genes. In this record, the V and J calls reflect TCRdb's handling and not the investigators' own analysis. A total of roughly 160,000 distinct CDR3 sequences appear in this sample, around a tenth of them only once. The ten largest clonotypes hold more than 12% of the sample. This clonotype appeared many times. There is no known antigen for this receptor. Per-base quality was not reported, and no clone a single base away is much larger than it.

The germline V gene (reference sequence) specifies GTSNPN as CDR1 and SVGIG as CDR2. The CDR3 runs 11 residues from the cysteine to the phenylalanine. This entry keeps only the CDR3 DNA: 33 bases, framed from base 1. V is pared back by 8 bases and J by 4 bases, with 9 bases lying between the germline termini. The sample comprised blood, either unsorted or a sorted T cell fraction (not recorded which). The TCR originated in a female donor with ankylosing spondylitis or in good health (not recorded which). The sequence is built from TRBV30 and TRBJ2-1; TRBD1 could be the D gene, as 5 bases match. The DNA sequence is as follows: TGTGCCCACAGACAGTACAATGAGCAGTTCTTC. This translates into CAHRQYNEQFF. Here the CDR3 is joined to the reference TRBV30 and TRBJ2-1 genes, and the full variable domain is: SQTIHQWPATLVQPVGSPLSLECTVEGTSNPNLYWYRQAAGRGLQLLFYSVGIGQISSEVPQNLSASRPQDRQFILSSKKLLLSDSGFYLCAHRQYNEQFFGPGTRLTVL.